These 20 T cell receptor beta chains originate from one sample sequenced in a study of OX40 agonist ivuxolimab in advanced cancers. Profiled with immunoSEQ multiplex PCR; TCRdb holds only in-frame clones, not every one. The sample carries about 41,000 clones, more than 70% recorded once. This material consisted of CD4+ or CD8+ T cells sorted from blood, taken in a trial of the OX40 agonist ivuxolimab. These receptors were obtained from an adult with an advanced solid tumor such as melanoma, head and neck, liver or kidney cancer.

V and J are TRBV10-3 and TRBJ2-3, with 10 bases identical to TRBD1. The CDR3 extends over 14 amino acids. Germline V CDR1 and CDR2: ENHRY, SYGVKD. With V trimmed by 6 bases and J by 6 bases, 6 bases remained unmatched. CDR3 nucleotide sequence: TGTGCCATCAGGGGGACAGGGGAACCTGATACGCAGTATTTT. It is translated as CAIRGTGEPDTQYF.

The chain carries TRBV11-3 and TRBJ2-1; 9 bases agree with TRBD2. Germline values: CDR1 SGHNT, CDR2 YENEEA. There are 15 residues in the CDR3. V lost 1 base to trimming and J lost 5 bases; unmatched junction nucleotides: 3. The CDR3 loop reads CASSLGLAVHNEQFF. CDR3 DNA: TGTGCCAGCAGCTTAGGACTAGCGGTACACAATGAGCAGTTCTTC.

The V gene is TRBV7-6, the J gene TRBJ2-3; TRBD1 matches at 7 bases. The CDR3 is 15 residues long. V was clipped by 6 bases and J by 0 bases; unmatched bases: 6. Germline-derived CDR1 and CDR2 are SGHVS and FNYEAQ. CDR3 residues: CASSRQGVSTDTQYF. CDR3 sequence (DNA): TGTGCCAGCAGTAGACAGGGAGTTAGCACAGATACGCAGTATTTT.

This clone was picked up one time. This chain uses TRBV11-3 with TRBJ2-1; 7 nucleotides match TRBD1. Germline CDR1 SGHNT, CDR2 YENEEA. J was trimmed by 8 bases and V by 5 bases; bases with no gene match: 6. The CDR3 totals 13 residues. The CDR3 coding sequence is TGTGCCAGCAGCGCCCCACAGGGGCATGAGCAGTTCTTC. Translated, it gives CASSAPQGHEQFF. Drawing the rest from reference TRBV11-3 and TRBJ2-1, the complete variable domain is EAGVVQSPRYKIIEKKQPVAFWCNPISGHNTLYWYLQNLGQGPELLIRYENEEAVDDSQLPKDRFSAERLKGVDSTLKIQPAELGDSAVYLCASSAPQGHEQFFGPGTRLTVL.

The chain employs TRBV2 and TRBJ2-6, with no clear D. Germline CDR1 reads SNHLY; CDR2 reads FYNNEI. The CDR3 is 16 amino acids. Trimming left V 1 base short and J 4 bases short, with 11 bases between. CDR3 amino acids: CASSEGDEEGANVLTF. The CDR3 nucleotides read TGTGCCAGCAGTGAAGGAGACGAGGAGGGGGCCAACGTCCTGACTTTC.

The chain couples TRBV19 to TRBJ2-4; D call uncertain. Trimming cost V 6 bases and J 1 base, with 13 bases left between them. The CDR3 contains 15 residues. Germline CDR1 reads LNHDA; CDR2 reads SQIVND (reference sequence). The DNA for the CDR3 is TGTGCCAGTAGCCCTTCCGGGTGGGCCAAAAACATTCAGTACTTC. It is translated as CASSPSGWAKNIQYF.

DNA of the CDR3: TGCAGCGCGAACGGACAGGGAAAAAAACTGTTTTTT. Its translation: CSANGQGKKLFF. The chain joins TRBV29-1 to TRBJ1-4, with 8 bases matching TRBD1. The CDR3 extends over 12 amino acids. The germline V gene encodes CDR1 SQVTM and CDR2 ANQGSEA. Germline trimming cut 7 bases from V and 9 bases from J; bases unmatched to any gene: 7.

The chain employs TRBV28 and TRBJ2-7; 12 bases match TRBD2. J lost 2 bases, V lost 5 bases, and 16 bases had no gene match. Looked up from germline, CDR1 is MDHEN and CDR2 is SYDVKM. The CDR3 length is 19 residues. The DNA of the CDR3 is TGTGCCAGCAGTCCCTTGACTAGCGGGAGAGTAAAAAAAACCTACGAGCAGTACTTC. Translated: CASSPLTSGRVKKTYEQYF.

The V gene is TRBV11-3, the J gene TRBJ1-3, with TRBD1 matching over 8 bases. J gave up 0 bases and V 5 bases, and 3 bases lay outside the gene matches. CDR3 size: 15 residues. Germline-derived CDR1 and CDR2 are SGHNT and YENEEA. The CDR3 loop is CASSPGQGSGNTIYF. CDR3 coding DNA: TGTGCCAGCAGCCCTGGACAGGGCTCTGGAAACACCATATATTTT.

This clone was seen a few times. The chain combines TRBV7-2 with TRBJ2-2; D gene uncertain. Trimming pared 3 bases from V and 9 bases from J, leaving 11 bases between. Germline CDR1 reads SGHTA; CDR2 reads FQGNSA. CDR3 size: 13 residues. CDR3 DNA: TGTGCCAGCAGCTTTGGACCATTCCGGGAGCTGTTTTTT. Its protein is CASSFGPFRELFF.

This chain uses TRBV11-3 with TRBJ2-2; D unresolved. The germline V gene encodes CDR1 SGHNT and CDR2 YENEEA. V dropped 1 base and J dropped 7 bases, with 4 bases sitting between them. The CDR3 extends over 12 amino acids. The CDR3 DNA sequence: TGTGCCAGCAGCTTAGGCCGCGGGGAGCTGTTTTTT. This gives the protein CASSLGRGELFF.

The chain combines TRBV9 with TRBJ2-3; D is possibly TRBD1 (5 bases). Germline CDR1 is SGDLS and CDR2 is YYNGEE. CDR3 length: 15 residues. Trimming shortened V by 1 base and J by 5 bases, and 14 bases separated the two germline ends. The chain's CDR3 is CASSVPGRRGDTQYF. In nucleotides, the CDR3 is TGTGCCAGCAGCGTACCAGGGCGGCGAGGAGATACGCAGTATTTT.

A note on this clone: An end of the junction differs from the germline gene, which may be a read error. The rearrangement joins TRBV6-4 to TRBJ2-2; weak D call: TRBD2 (6 bases). The CDR3 is 15 residues long. CDR1 is MRHNA, CDR2 SNTAGT, per germline. The CDR3 nucleotides are TGTGCCAGCAGGGACTATCCCTCGAACACCGGGGAGCTGTTTTTT. Translating it yields CASRDYPSNTGELFF.

The V gene is TRBV5-4, the J gene TRBJ1-5; tentative D call: TRBD1 (6 bases). This CDR3 has 16 residues. From germline, CDR1 is SGHNT and CDR2 YYREEE (reference sequence). Trimming removed 3 bases from V and 5 bases from J, with 18 bases in between. The CDR3: CASSWRGAPLDQPQHF. DNA of the CDR3: TGTGCCAGCAGCTGGCGGGGGGCTCCCCTGGATCAGCCCCAGCATTTT.

V is TRBV7-2 and J is TRBJ2-7; 9 nucleotides align to TRBD2. Losses at the gene ends were 2 bases for V and 3 bases for J; bases not matched to a gene: 8. Germline V lookup: CDR1 SGHTA, CDR2 FQGNSA. The CDR3 covers 16 residues. CDR3 region: CASSLLAGGPIYEQYF. DNA of the CDR3: TGTGCCAGCAGCTTATTGGCGGGAGGGCCCATCTACGAGCAGTACTTC.

This clone has more than one count but fewer than ten. V and J are TRBV28 and TRBJ2-3; 10 nucleotides line up with TRBD2. The CDR3 loop spans 15 amino acids. Germline V gives CDR1 MDHEN, CDR2 SYDVKM. V shed 6 bases and J 4 bases; nucleotides not matched to a gene: 7. The CDR3 spells CASRMGSGRADTQYF. The DNA of the CDR3 is TGTGCCAGCAGGATGGGAAGCGGGAGGGCAGATACGCAGTATTTT.

The chain uses TRBV5-4 and TRBJ1-3; D gene ambiguous. V lost 1 base, J lost 4 bases, and 3 bases lay in between. This CDR3 is built from 12 residues. The V gene's germline CDR1 is SGHNT and CDR2 YYREEE (reference sequence). The CDR3 DNA reads as TGTGCCAGCAGCTTGACCGGAAACACCATATATTTT. As protein: CASSLTGNTIYF. Looking up the rest from reference TRBV5-4 and TRBJ1-3 gives the full variable domain: ETGVTQSPTHLIKTRGQQVTLRCSSQSGHNTVSWYQQALGQGPQFIFQYYREEENGRGNFPPRFSGLQFPNYSSELNVNALELDDSALYLCASSLTGNTIYFGEGSWLTVV.

The chain carries TRBV7-2 and TRBJ1-4; tentative D call: TRBD1 (5 bases). Trimming shortened V by 5 bases and J by 0 bases, and 7 bases separated the two germline ends. The CDR3 has 14 amino acids. The germline V gene has CDR1 SGHTA and CDR2 FQGNSA. In DNA, the CDR3 is TGTGCCAGCAGCCAGGGTACAACTAATGAAAAACTGTTTTTT. Amino acid sequence: CASSQGTTNEKLFF.

This rearrangement joins TRBV18 to TRBJ1-5; D possibly corresponds to TRBD1 (5 bases). CDR1 and CDR2 from the germline V gene are KGHSH and LQKENI. Trimming stripped 4 bases from V and 9 bases from J, with 10 bases between. This CDR3 has 12 residues. CDR3 coding DNA: TGTGCCAGCTCACAGGGGTTGAGGCCCCAGCATTTT. Translation: CASSQGLRPQHF.

This clone was observed a single time. The V call is TRBV10-3, the J call TRBJ2-3, with D perhaps TRBD1 or TRBD2 (5 bases each). The CDR3 extends over 16 amino acids. The V end was cut by 7 bases, the J end by 3 bases, with 20 bases between. The germline CDR1 and CDR2 sequences are ENHRY and SYGVKD. CDR3 sequence (DNA): TGTGCCATCAAAGCGGACAACACCCTCGGGACAGATACGCAGTATTTT. Encoded protein: CAIKADNTLGTDTQYF.